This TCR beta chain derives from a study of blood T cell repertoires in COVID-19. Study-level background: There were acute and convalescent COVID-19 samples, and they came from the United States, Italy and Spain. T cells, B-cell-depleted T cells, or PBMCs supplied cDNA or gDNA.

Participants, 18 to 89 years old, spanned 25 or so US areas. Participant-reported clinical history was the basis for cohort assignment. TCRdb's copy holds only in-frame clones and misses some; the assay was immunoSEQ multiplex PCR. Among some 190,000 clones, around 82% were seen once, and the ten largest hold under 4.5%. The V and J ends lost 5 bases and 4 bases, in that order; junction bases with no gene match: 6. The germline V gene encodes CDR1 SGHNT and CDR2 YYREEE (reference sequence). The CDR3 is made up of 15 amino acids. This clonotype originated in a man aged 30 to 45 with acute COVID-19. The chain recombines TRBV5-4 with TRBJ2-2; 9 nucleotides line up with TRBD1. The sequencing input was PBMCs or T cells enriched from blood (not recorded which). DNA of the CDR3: TGTGCCAGCAGTAAAAGGACAGGGGTCACCGGGGAGCTGTTTTTT. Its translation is CASSKRTGVTGELFF.